The clone carrying this T cell receptor beta chain was found once. CDR1 and CDR2 from the germline V gene are MNHNS and SASEGT. V was pared by 4 bases and J by 4 bases, with 14 bases between. This CDR3 has 15 amino acids. The sample is drawn from a study of blood T cell repertoires in COVID-19. The overall study: Samples representing acute and convalescent COVID-19 were sourced from the United States, Italy and Spain.

Authors' processing steps: Amplification of reference gene primers was used by the study to estimate nucleated cell counts. The repertoire was sequenced with immunoSEQ multiplex PCR; TCRdb's copy has only in-frame clones and lacks some. The V and J calls and clone size come from that table; D and trimming were worked out from the DNA. The repertoire holds tens of thousands of clones, with roughly 72% as singletons. This receptor was identified in a woman aged 45-59 years with active or convalescent COVID-19. This rearrangement joins TRBV6-1 to TRBJ2-1; D may be TRBD2 (5 bases). The specimen was peripheral blood. In nucleotides, the CDR3 is TGTGCCAGCAGTGGAGCGGAGACTATTTACAATGAGCAGTTCTTC. This encodes CASSGAETIYNEQFF.